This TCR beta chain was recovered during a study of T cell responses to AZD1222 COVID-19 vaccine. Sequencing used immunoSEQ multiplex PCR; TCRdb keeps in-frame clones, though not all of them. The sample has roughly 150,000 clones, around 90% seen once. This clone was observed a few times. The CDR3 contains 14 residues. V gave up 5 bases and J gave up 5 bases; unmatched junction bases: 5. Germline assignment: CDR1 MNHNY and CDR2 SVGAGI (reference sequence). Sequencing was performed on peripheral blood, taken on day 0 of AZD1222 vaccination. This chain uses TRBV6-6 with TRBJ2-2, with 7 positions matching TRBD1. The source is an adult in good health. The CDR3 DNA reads TGTGCCAGCAGTGTAGGGGGCGTGACCGGGGAGCTGTTTTTT. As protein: CASSVGGVTGELFF.